Below are 17 T cell receptor beta chains sequenced from a single sample in a study of tumor-infiltrating lymphocytes in oesophageal squamous cell carcinoma. One entry per CDR3 protein, called by TCRdb with MiXCR from the PCR reads. The table shows 12,000 or so distinct CDR3 sequences, with roughly 54% occurring only once. The sample was esophageal tumor tissue. The receptor source for this set is a female donor with esophageal squamous cell carcinoma.

The sample holds many counts of this clonotype. A read error may be the cause here, since a much bigger clone is one base away. V is TRBV24-1 and J is TRBJ2-5; tentatively, D is TRBD2 (5 bases). Trimming left V 4 bases short and J 11 bases short, with 19 bases between. CDR1 is KGHDR, CDR2 SFDVKD, per germline. This CDR3 comprises 14 residues. CDR3 in amino acids: CATSERAPMGEQYF. The CDR3 DNA is TGTGCCACCAGTGAGCGGGCCCCCATGGGTGAGCAGTACTTC.

The chain recombines TRBV28 with TRBJ2-7; D unclear. Trimming took off 6 bases at V and 7 bases at J, with 10 bases between the two ends. CDR1 MDHEN and CDR2 SYDVKM come from the germline V gene. This CDR3 spans 11 amino acids. CDR3 residues: CASRIYNEQYF. CDR3 DNA sequence: TGTGCCAGCAGAATCTACAATGAGCAGTACTTC.

The chain recombines TRBV7-2 with TRBJ2-2; TRBD1 aligns across 11 bases. Germline V gene sequence: CDR1 SGHTA, CDR2 FQGNSA. The trim removed 5 bases at V and 6 bases at J, leaving 2 bases unmatched. CDR3 size: 14 residues. The CDR3 region is CASSLGQGAGELFF. The CDR3, as DNA: TGTGCCAGCAGCCTGGGACAGGGGGCCGGGGAGCTGTTTTTT.

The genes are TRBV7-6 and TRBJ2-5, with 9 nucleotides matching TRBD1. The J call is in doubt because the DNA end fits TRBJ2-7 better. CDR3 length: 15 amino acids. Germline CDR1 and CDR2: SGHVS and FNYEAQ. CDR3 nucleotide sequence: TGTGCCAGCAGCTCCTCCGGGACAGGGAGTTACGAGCAGTACTTC. It encodes CASSSSGTGSYEQYF.

The rearrangement joins TRBV28 to TRBJ2-4, with D perhaps matching TRBD1 (6 bases). The germline CDR1 and CDR2 sequences are MDHEN and SYDVKM. V was pared by 6 bases and J by 1 base, with 13 bases between. This CDR3 contains 15 residues. As DNA, the CDR3 is TGTGCCAGCAGCTACAGGGATTTGGCCAAAAACATTCAGTACTTC. This encodes CASSYRDLAKNIQYF.

This clonotype was recorded once. Given the absence of the conserved phenylalanine or tryptophan at the CDR3 end, a read error is likely. No DNA is shown, since the ends of the CDR3 on it are uncertain; the CDR3 is the one TCRdb lists. CDR3: CASSHTRDRDFFGA. The V call is TRBV7-2, the J call TRBJ2-6; TRBD1, the D gene given by the table, was not confirmed from the DNA. The CDR3 is made up of 14 amino acids, end residues included. Germline CDR1 SGHTA, CDR2 FQGNSA.

This clonotype was seen more than once but under ten times. The chain combines TRBV11-2 with TRBJ2-1, with 10 bases fitting TRBD2. Germline CDR1 reads SGHAT; CDR2 reads FQNNGV. The length of the CDR3 is 14 residues. V shed 5 bases and J 7 bases; nucleotides not matched to a gene: 5. This CDR3 is CASSLAGEWNEQFF. The CDR3 region has the DNA TGTGCCAGCAGCCTAGCGGGAGAGTGGAATGAGCAGTTCTTC.

The chain links TRBV28 to TRBJ2-3; D is perhaps TRBD2 (6 bases). Trimming left V 6 bases short and J 6 bases short, with 22 bases between. The CDR3 is 16 amino acids. Germline assignment: CDR1 MDHEN and CDR2 SYDVKM. The CDR3: CASSQTRRGLSDTQYF. Written as DNA, the CDR3 is TGTGCCAGCAGCCAAACACGGCGGGGCCTGTCGGATACGCAGTATTTT.

The rearrangement links TRBV7-2 to TRBJ2-5, with D possibly being TRBD2 (7 bases). Deletions cut 3 bases from V and 4 bases from J, with 15 bases between. CDR1 is SGHTA and CDR2 is FQGNSA in the germline V gene. This CDR3 region has 15 residues. The CDR3 protein is CASSFNGGGRETQYF. The CDR3 DNA is TGTGCCAGCAGCTTTAACGGGGGCGGGAGAGAGACCCAGTACTTC.

V is TRBV7-2 and J is TRBJ1-1; a weak D match, TRBD1 (5 bases). The germline gives CDR1 SGHTA, CDR2 FQGNSA. Between the trimmed V and J ends, which lost 0 bases and 11 bases, there was a span of 19 bases. The CDR3 contains 15 residues. CDR3 amino acids: CASSLADGYRSPAFF. CDR3 sequence (DNA): TGTGCCAGCAGCTTAGCGGATGGGTACAGGTCTCCCGCTTTCTTT.

The genes are TRBV7-2 and TRBJ2-5, with a tentative D call TRBD2 (5 bases). Between the trimmed V and J ends, which lost 1 base and 13 bases, there was a span of 19 bases. CDR3 size: 14 residues. CDR1 SGHTA and CDR2 FQGNSA come from the germline V gene. The CDR3 is CASSLGRSTGELYF. CDR3 coding DNA: TGTGCCAGCAGCTTAGGGCGTAGTACCGGGGAGCTGTACTTC. Supplemented by reference TRBV7-2 and TRBJ2-5, the full variable domain reads GAGVSQSPSNKVTEKGKDVELRCDPISGHTALYWYRQSLGQGLEFLIYFQGNSAPDKSGLPSDRFSAERTGGSVSTLTIQRTQQEDSAVYLCASSLGRSTGELYFGPGTRLLVL.

This clonotype was counted at least ten times. This rearrangement joins TRBV7-6 to TRBJ2-3; 7 bases line up with TRBD2. The V and J ends lost 7 bases and 14 bases, in that order; junction bases with no gene match: 21. The V gene's germline CDR1 is SGHVS and CDR2 FNYEAQ. The CDR3 spans 15 residues. CDR3 sequence: CASTQLAQNTGELYF. In DNA, the CDR3 is TGTGCCAGCACCCAACTAGCGCAGAACACCGGGGAGCTGTATTTT.

This clonotype appeared many times. V usage is TRBV27 and J usage is TRBJ1-2; TRBD1 matches 7 bases. Losses at the gene ends were 4 bases for V and 10 bases for J; bases not matched to a gene: 9. Germline V lookup: CDR1 MNHEY, CDR2 SMNVEV (reference sequence). This CDR3 comprises 13 residues. The CDR3 DNA reads TGTGCCAGCAGTTCACAGGGGAATGGAGACTACACCTTC. As protein: CASSSQGNGDYTF.

This clonotype was seen repeatedly, ten times or more. Since a much larger clone is just one base distant, this may be a read error. The chain carries TRBV12-3 or TRBV12-4 and TRBJ2-5; 9 bases agree with TRBD2. The CDR3 covers 11 residues. Unmatched junction bases numbered 4, after V lost 4 bases and J lost 13 bases. CDR3 in amino acids: CASSSGLALYF. CDR3 bases: TGTGCCAGCAGTTCGGGACTAGCTCTGTACTTC.

This clonotype has ten or more counts. The chain combines TRBV7-9 with TRBJ2-7; D ambiguous. The CDR3 runs 13 residues. Germline V gives CDR1 SEHNR, CDR2 FQNEAQ (reference sequence). With 5 bases removed from V and 3 bases from J, the gap between germline ends came to 11 bases. The CDR3 DNA follows: TGTGCCAGCAGCCCCCAAAGGGTCTACGAGCAGTACTTC. Translated, it gives CASSPQRVYEQYF.

The chain links TRBV7-9 to TRBJ2-5; 7 positions match TRBD2. The CDR3 has 16 residues. Germline V lookup: CDR1 SEHNR, CDR2 FQNEAQ (reference sequence). The J segment lost 4 bases and the V segment lost 1 base, leaving 9 bases of the junction unmatched. The CDR3 sequence: CASSLGGGSSAETQYF. In DNA, the CDR3 is TGTGCCAGCAGCTTAGGGGGCGGGAGTTCGGCAGAGACCCAGTACTTC.

The chain recombines TRBV27 with TRBJ1-1; D gene unclear. CDR1 MNHEY and CDR2 SMNVEV come from the germline V gene (reference sequence). The CDR3 spans 14 residues. The V gene lost 2 bases and the J gene lost 2 bases, with 9 bases spanning the gap. CDR3 amino acids: CASSLTIGNTEAFF. The CDR3, as DNA: TGTGCCAGCAGTTTAACGATCGGTAACACTGAAGCTTTCTTT.